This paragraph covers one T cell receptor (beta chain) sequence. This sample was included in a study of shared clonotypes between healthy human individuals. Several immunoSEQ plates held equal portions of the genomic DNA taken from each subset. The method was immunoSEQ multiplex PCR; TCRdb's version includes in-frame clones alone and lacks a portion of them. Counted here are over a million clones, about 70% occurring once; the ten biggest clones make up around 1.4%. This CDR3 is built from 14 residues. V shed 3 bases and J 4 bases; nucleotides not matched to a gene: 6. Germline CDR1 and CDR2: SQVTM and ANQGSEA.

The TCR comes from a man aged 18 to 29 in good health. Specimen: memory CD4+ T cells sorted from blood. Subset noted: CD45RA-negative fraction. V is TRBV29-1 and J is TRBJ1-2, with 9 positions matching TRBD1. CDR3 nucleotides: TGCAGCGTTGAGGCCACAGGGGGCCTCTATGGCTACACCTTC. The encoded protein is CSVEATGGLYGYTF.